One and the same sample provided the 24 T cell receptor beta chains below, sequenced in a study of OX40 agonist ivuxolimab in advanced cancers. Measured with immunoSEQ multiplex PCR; TCRdb has only the in-frame clones, and not every one. The data hold tens of thousands of clones, with approximately 90% observed a single time. This sample comprised CD4+ or CD8+ T cells sorted from blood, obtained in a trial of the OX40 agonist ivuxolimab. The receptors originated from an adult with an advanced solid tumor such as melanoma, head and neck, liver or kidney cancer.

V and J are TRBV9 and TRBJ2-2, with D hard to call. Between the trimmed V and J ends, which lost 0 bases and 5 bases, there was a span of 11 bases. The CDR3 is made up of 15 amino acids. The V gene's germline CDR1 is SGDLS and CDR2 YYNGEE. CDR3 residues: CASSVEGMATGELFF. CDR3 nucleotides: TGTGCCAGCAGCGTAGAGGGTATGGCGACCGGGGAGCTGTTTTTT.

The chain joins TRBV7-2 to TRBJ1-1; possible D gene TRBD1, 6 bases. This CDR3 spans 14 amino acids. Trimming removed 3 bases at V and 1 base at J, with 9 bases between. Germline V gene sequence: CDR1 SGHTA, CDR2 FQGNSA. The CDR3 sequence is CASSLLQGNTEAFF. CDR3 nucleotides: TGTGCCAGCAGCTTGCTACAGGGGAACACTGAAGCTTTCTTT. Together with reference TRBV7-2 and TRBJ1-1, the CDR3 gives the full variable domain: GAGVSQSPSNKVTEKGKDVELRCDPISGHTALYWYRQSLGQGLEFLIYFQGNSAPDKSGLPSDRFSAERTGGSVSTLTIQRTQQEDSAVYLCASSLLQGNTEAFFGQGTRLTVV.

CDR3 amino acids: CASSLKGGLWNEQFF. Written as DNA, the CDR3 is TGTGCCAGCAGCTTGAAGGGGGGGCTCTGGAATGAGCAGTTCTTC. The genes are TRBV5-6 and TRBJ2-1; a possible D gene is TRBD2 (7 bases). The V gene lost 1 base and the J gene lost 7 bases, with 15 bases spanning the gap. The CDR3 has 15 amino acids. CDR1 and CDR2 from the germline V gene are SGHDT and YYEEEE.

This chain uses TRBV2 with TRBJ2-1, with 13 bases matching TRBD2. J was trimmed by 7 bases and V by 6 bases; bases with no gene match: 12. CDR1 and CDR2 from the germline V gene are SNHLY and FYNNEI. The CDR3 contains 17 residues. As DNA, the CDR3 is TGTGCCAGCAGAGGACTAGCGGGAGAGGGCCAGAGGAATGAGCAGTTCTTC. Amino acid sequence: CASRGLAGEGQRNEQFF. Based on the CDR3 plus reference TRBV2 and TRBJ2-1, the full variable domain is EPEVTQTPSHQVTQMGQEVILRCVPISNHLYFYWYRQILGQKVEFLVSFYNNEISEKSEIFDDQFSVERPDGSNFTLKIRSTKLEDSAMYFCASRGLAGEGQRNEQFFGPGTRLTVL.

This rearrangement joins TRBV30 to TRBJ2-7, with TRBD1 matching over 8 bases. Germline V gene sequence: CDR1 GTSNPN, CDR2 SVGIG (reference sequence). The trim removed 3 bases at V and 7 bases at J, leaving 8 bases unmatched. The CDR3 contains 13 residues. In DNA, the CDR3 is TGTGCCTGGAGGGGACAGGAGGGGTGGGAGCAGTACTTC. Its protein product is CAWRGQEGWEQYF.

The chain combines TRBV30 with TRBJ2-7, with 16 bases lining up with TRBD2. This CDR3 has 17 residues. Trimming at V came to 3 bases and at J to 1 base, leaving 6 bases not matched to a gene. Germline V gives CDR1 GTSNPN, CDR2 SVGIG (reference sequence). DNA of the CDR3: TGTGCCTGGAGCCCCGGGACTAGCGGGAGGGCATCCTACGAGCAGTACTTC. Translation gives CAWSPGTSGRASYEQYF.

The count of this clone is one. The chain is built from TRBV11-2 and TRBJ1-1; a weak D match, TRBD1 (6 bases). Trimming cost V 5 bases and J 6 bases, with 16 bases left between them. Per germline, CDR1 SGHAT and CDR2 FQNNGV. This CDR3 has 14 residues. The CDR3 spells CASSAPRTGSEAFF. Written as DNA, the CDR3 is TGTGCCAGCAGCGCCCCCAGAACAGGGTCTGAAGCTTTCTTT.

The gene calls are TRBV29-1 and TRBJ1-2, with 11 bases fitting TRBD1. Trimming at V came to 6 bases and at J to 7 bases, leaving 7 bases not matched to a gene. The CDR3 has 13 residues. Germline CDR1 SQVTM, CDR2 ANQGSEA. In DNA form, the CDR3 reads TGCAGCGTCGATCCGGGACAGGGGGTTGGCTACACCTTC. Encoded protein: CSVDPGQGVGYTF.

The chain recombines TRBV10-3 with TRBJ1-5; 8 bases line up with TRBD1. In germline, CDR1 is ENHRY, CDR2 SYGVKD. V shed 5 bases, J shed 0 bases, and the junction held 6 bases outside the gene matches. The CDR3 has 16 amino acids. CDR3 sequence reads: CAISRTGRDSNQPQHF. The CDR3 DNA reads TGTGCCATCAGTCGGACAGGGCGAGATAGCAATCAGCCCCAGCATTTT.

This clone was counted a few times. The rearrangement links TRBV5-5 to TRBJ1-4; D is undetermined. The CDR3 loop spans 13 amino acids. Germline-derived CDR1 and CDR2 are SGHKS and YYEKEE (reference sequence). V lost 4 bases and J 6 bases, leaving 10 bases between the germline ends. The CDR3 here is CASSRAADEKLFF. CDR3 nucleotide sequence: TGTGCCAGCAGCCGCGCGGCAGATGAAAAACTGTTTTTT.

The J gene is TRBJ2-2, the V gene TRBV5-1; D is perhaps TRBD2 (6 bases). Germline V CDR1 and CDR2: SGHRS, YFSETQ. The CDR3 is made up of 18 amino acids. Trimming stripped 4 bases from V and 0 bases from J, with 19 bases between. This CDR3 reads CASSPEFGGIANTGELFF. The CDR3 DNA is TGCGCCAGCAGCCCCGAATTTGGAGGGATCGCGAACACCGGGGAGCTGTTTTTT.

This clone came up once. The CDR3 DNA reads as TGTGCCAGCAGTTCACAGATCGGGGAAAAACTGTTTTTT. This codes for CASSSQIGEKLFF. This chain uses TRBV6-5 with TRBJ1-4; D is uncertain. Germline V gene sequence: CDR1 MNHEY, CDR2 SVGAGI. V was cut by 4 bases and J by 8 bases, with 11 bases left in between. This CDR3 has 13 residues.

The V and J genes are TRBV5-4 and TRBJ2-3; TRBD2 aligns across 8 bases. The CDR3 runs to 16 residues. V lost 4 bases, J lost 0 bases, and 7 bases stayed unmatched. Per the germline V gene, CDR1 is SGHNT and CDR2 is YYREEE (reference sequence). CDR3 DNA: TGTGCCAGCAGCCCTTTATCTAGCGGGAGCACAGATACGCAGTATTTT. Residues: CASSPLSSGSTDTQYF.

This clone was observed a single time. The CDR3 DNA follows: TGTGCCTGGAGTGCGGGCCTTTCCTACGAGCAGTACTTC. This encodes CAWSAGLSYEQYF. This chain connects TRBV30 to TRBJ2-7; D gene unclear. Germline CDR1 GTSNPN, CDR2 SVGIG (reference sequence). This CDR3 spans 13 amino acids. Between the trimmed V and J ends, which lost 1 base and 1 base, there was a span of 8 bases.

The V call is TRBV10-2, the J call TRBJ2-1, with 13 bases lining up with TRBD2. Losses at the gene ends were 7 bases for V and 7 bases for J; bases not matched to a gene: 4. The CDR3 is made up of 14 amino acids. Germline-derived CDR1 and CDR2 are WSHSY and SAAADI. CDR3 residues: CASMGLAGTNEQFF. Here the CDR3 DNA reads TGCGCCAGCATGGGACTAGCGGGAACGAATGAGCAGTTCTTC.

The V call is TRBV5-4, the J call TRBJ2-7; D unresolved. Trimming removed 2 bases at V and 6 bases at J, with 9 bases between. There are 12 residues in the CDR3. Germline assignment: CDR1 SGHNT and CDR2 YYREEE (reference sequence). CDR3 region: CASSFRVGEQYF. The DNA for the CDR3 is TGTGCCAGCAGCTTCCGAGTGGGCGAGCAGTACTTC.

The chain recombines TRBV14 with TRBJ1-5; no reliable D call. The CDR3 has 15 amino acids. Germline-derived CDR1 and CDR2 are SGHDN and FVKESK. The germline V and J ends were trimmed by 1 base and 6 bases, with 13 bases remaining between them. CDR3 DNA: TGTGCCAGCAGCCAAGGAGGAGTTTACGGTCAGCCCCAGCATTTT. Translated: CASSQGGVYGQPQHF.

The chain is built from TRBV28 and TRBJ2-2; no clear D gene. With 3 bases removed from V and 4 bases from J, the gap between germline ends came to 15 bases. In germline, CDR1 is MDHEN, CDR2 SYDVKM. This CDR3 is 16 amino acids long. Here the CDR3 reads CASSFLSLRLTGELFF. The CDR3, as DNA: TGTGCCAGCAGTTTCCTCTCTCTGCGGCTCACCGGGGAGCTGTTTTTT.

The chain couples TRBV5-4 to TRBJ2-7; D call uncertain. CDR1 is SGHNT, CDR2 YYREEE, per germline (reference sequence). This CDR3 has 14 amino acids. The germline V and J ends were trimmed by 2 bases and 3 bases, with 12 bases remaining between them. The CDR3 region has the DNA TGTGCCAGCAGCTTAAAAGGGTATAACTACGAGCAGTACTTC. Translation gives CASSLKGYNYEQYF.

This clone was seen only once. The V call is TRBV5-4, the J call TRBJ2-7; D remains unclear. The CDR3 extends over 15 amino acids. Germline V gene sequence: CDR1 SGHNT, CDR2 YYREEE (reference sequence). The germline V and J ends were trimmed by 5 bases and 0 bases, with 15 bases remaining between them. The CDR3 DNA is TGTGCCAGCAGTAGTTACGGAACAAACTCCTACGAGCAGTACTTC. It codes for CASSSYGTNSYEQYF.

J is TRBJ2-5 and V is TRBV5-1, with no clear D. Trimming took off 6 bases at V and 1 base at J, with 10 bases between the two ends. The germline V gene encodes CDR1 SGHRS and CDR2 YFSETQ. There are 13 residues in the CDR3. CDR3 DNA sequence: TGCGCCAGCACCCCGGGTGCCCAAGAGACCCAGTACTTC. This translates into CASTPGAQETQYF.

The chain employs TRBV7-2 and TRBJ2-5; TRBD1 agrees at 12 bases. The CDR3 covers 17 residues. With 5 bases clipped from V and 2 bases from J, the junction kept 9 bases outside the gene matches. CDR1 SGHTA and CDR2 FQGNSA come from the germline V gene. CDR3 sequence reads: CASSEPGQGASQETQYF. The CDR3 DNA follows: TGTGCCAGCAGCGAACCGGGACAGGGGGCCAGTCAAGAGACCCAGTACTTC.

The V gene is TRBV4-3, the J gene TRBJ2-2; 8 bases are shared with TRBD2. CDR3 length: 14 amino acids. Germline V gives CDR1 LGHNA, CDR2 YSLEER. The V and J ends lost 2 bases and 12 bases, in that order; junction bases with no gene match: 8. The CDR3 DNA reads TGCGCCAGCAGCCAACTCAATCCGGGAGGGCAGCTGTTTTTT. Translation: CASSQLNPGGQLFF.

Comment on this clone: The same CDR3 is also encoded by other DNA sequences in this sample. V usage is TRBV5-6 and J usage is TRBJ2-3, with D hard to call. This CDR3 is 12 amino acids long. The V gene's germline CDR1 is SGHDT and CDR2 YYEEEE. Trimming removed 0 bases at V and 6 bases at J, with 5 bases between. The CDR3 is CASSLVVDTQYF. CDR3 DNA: TGTGCCAGCAGCTTGGTCGTTGATACGCAGTATTTT.